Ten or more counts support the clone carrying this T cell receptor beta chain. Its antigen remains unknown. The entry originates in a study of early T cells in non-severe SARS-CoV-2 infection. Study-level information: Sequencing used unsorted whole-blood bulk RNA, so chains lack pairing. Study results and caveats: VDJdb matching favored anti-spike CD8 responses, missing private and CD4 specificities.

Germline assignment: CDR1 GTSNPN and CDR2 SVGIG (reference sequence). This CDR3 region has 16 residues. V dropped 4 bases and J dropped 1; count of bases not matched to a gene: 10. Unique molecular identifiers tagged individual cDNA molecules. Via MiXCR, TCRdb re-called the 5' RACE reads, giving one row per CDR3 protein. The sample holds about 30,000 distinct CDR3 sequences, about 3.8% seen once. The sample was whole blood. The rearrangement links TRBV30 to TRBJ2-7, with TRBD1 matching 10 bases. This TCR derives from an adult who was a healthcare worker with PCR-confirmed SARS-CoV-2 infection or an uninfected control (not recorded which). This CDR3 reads CAWTPLGQGTSYEQYF. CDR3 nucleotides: TGTGCCTGGACCCCCCTGGGACAGGGGACTTCCTACGAGCAGTACTTC.